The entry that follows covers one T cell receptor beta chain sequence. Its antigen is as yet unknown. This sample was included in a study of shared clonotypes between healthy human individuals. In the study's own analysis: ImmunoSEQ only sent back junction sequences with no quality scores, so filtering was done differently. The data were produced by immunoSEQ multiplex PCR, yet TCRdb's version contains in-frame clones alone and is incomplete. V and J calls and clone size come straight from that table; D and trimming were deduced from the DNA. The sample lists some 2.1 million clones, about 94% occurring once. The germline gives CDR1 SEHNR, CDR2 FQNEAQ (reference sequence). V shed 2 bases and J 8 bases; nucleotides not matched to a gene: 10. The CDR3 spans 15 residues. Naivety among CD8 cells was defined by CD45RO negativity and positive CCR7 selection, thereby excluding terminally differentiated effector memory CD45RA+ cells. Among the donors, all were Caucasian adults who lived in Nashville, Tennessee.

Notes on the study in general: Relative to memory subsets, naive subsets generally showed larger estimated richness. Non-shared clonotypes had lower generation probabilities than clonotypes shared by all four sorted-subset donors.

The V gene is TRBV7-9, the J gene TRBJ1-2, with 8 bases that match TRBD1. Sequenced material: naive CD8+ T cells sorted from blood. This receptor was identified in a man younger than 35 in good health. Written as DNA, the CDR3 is TGTGCCAGCAGCTTACCGGTGGGACAGGCATCGGGCTACACCTTC. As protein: CASSLPVGQASGYTF.